The 15 T cell receptor beta chains reported below all come from one sample, sequenced in a study of OX40 agonist ivuxolimab in advanced cancers. Libraries were prepared by immunoSEQ multiplex PCR; TCRdb keeps only in-frame clonotypes and omits some of them. The data hold roughly 40,000 clones, with 70% to 90% observed a single time. The starting material was CD4+ or CD8+ T cells sorted from blood, obtained in a trial of the OX40 agonist ivuxolimab. The source is an adult with an advanced solid tumor such as melanoma, head and neck, liver or kidney cancer.

The rearrangement joins TRBV28 to TRBJ2-7; 8 nucleotides agree with TRBD2. The J segment lost 0 bases and the V segment lost 5 bases, leaving 6 bases of the junction unmatched. CDR1 MDHEN and CDR2 SYDVKM come from the germline V gene. This CDR3 has 15 amino acids. This CDR3 is CASSRSGSSSYEQYF. In nucleotides, the CDR3 is TGTGCCAGCAGTCGCAGCGGGAGTAGCTCCTACGAGCAGTACTTC.

The chain links TRBV19 to TRBJ1-6; D is unclear. Between the trimmed V and J ends, which lost 5 bases and 7 bases, there was a span of 9 bases. Germline lookup yields CDR1 LNHDA and CDR2 SQIVND (reference sequence). The CDR3 has 13 amino acids. This chain's CDR3 is CASSALGNSPLHF. Here the CDR3 DNA reads TGTGCCAGTAGTGCCCTGGGGAATTCACCCCTCCACTTT.

The genes are TRBV19 and TRBJ1-1, with D possibly being TRBD1 (5 bases). Germline V CDR1 and CDR2: LNHDA, SQIVND (reference sequence). CDR3 length: 16 residues. V was pared by 3 bases and J by 4 bases, with 18 bases between. The DNA of the CDR3 is TGTGCCAGTAGTATTCCGCTGGGGGGTCGAGGCACTGAAGCTTTCTTT. This gives the protein CASSIPLGGRGTEAFF.

V and J are TRBV7-8 and TRBJ2-3; 7 bases are shared with TRBD2. After removal of 0 bases from V and 4 bases from J, the junction contained 1 base not matched to a gene. The CDR3 is 14 amino acids. Germline V lookup: CDR1 SGHVS, CDR2 FQNEAQ. The CDR3, as DNA: TGTGCCAGCAGCTTAGCACTAGCGTCAGATACGCAGTATTTT. Protein product: CASSLALASDTQYF.

This clone has just one count. This rearrangement joins TRBV13 to TRBJ2-1; no firm D call. This CDR3 is built from 13 residues. V lost 3 bases and J lost 8, with 11 bases in between. The germline V gene encodes CDR1 PRHDT and CDR2 FYEKMQ (reference sequence). The CDR3 sequence is CASSLDESDEQFF. CDR3 nucleotide sequence: TGTGCCAGCAGCTTGGACGAGAGCGATGAGCAGTTCTTC.

The rearrangement joins TRBV27 to TRBJ1-5, with D possibly being TRBD1 (5 bases). The CDR3 runs 15 residues. Deletions cut 7 bases from V and 4 bases from J, with 17 bases between. Germline CDR1 reads MNHEY; CDR2 reads SMNVEV (reference sequence). In DNA form, the CDR3 reads TGTGCCAGCATCTTAACTCAGGGATCGAATCAGCCCCAGCATTTT. Its protein is CASILTQGSNQPQHF.

The count of this clone is one. The V gene is TRBV7-9, the J gene TRBJ2-1, with TRBD1 matching 12 bases. Germline CDR1 reads SEHNR; CDR2 reads FQNEAQ (reference sequence). The ends lost 3 bases at V and 7 bases at J; junction bases unmatched: 1. The CDR3 spans 14 residues. CDR3 protein: CASSLGQGANEQFF. As DNA, the CDR3 is TGTGCCAGCAGCTTGGGACAGGGGGCGAATGAGCAGTTCTTC.

The V call is TRBV18, the J call TRBJ1-4; D possibly corresponds to TRBD1 (6 bases). The germline V gene has CDR1 KGHSH and CDR2 LQKENI. The V and J ends lost 4 bases and 3 bases respectively, with 12 bases between them. The CDR3 is 15 residues long. The chain's CDR3 is CASSRQDSSNEKLFF. CDR3 nucleotides: TGTGCCAGCTCACGACAGGACAGTTCTAATGAAAAACTGTTTTTT.

This clone showed up just once. The V and J genes are TRBV6-6 and TRBJ2-7; D is perhaps TRBD1 or TRBD2 (5 bases each). Trimming pared 6 bases from V and 5 bases from J, leaving 14 bases between. Germline CDR1 and CDR2: MNHNY and SVGAGI (reference sequence). The CDR3 length is 13 residues. The CDR3 sequence is CASRGTARNEQYF. In DNA form, the CDR3 reads TGTGCCAGCAGGGGGACGGCAAGGAACGAGCAGTACTTC.

The chain is built from TRBV19 and TRBJ2-2, with 8 positions matching TRBD2. The junction had 9 bases not matched to a gene; V was cut back by 1 base and J by 5 bases. This CDR3 has 17 amino acids. CDR1 is LNHDA and CDR2 is SQIVND in the germline V gene (reference sequence). The DNA of the CDR3 is TGTGCCAGTAGTATAGTAGGGCTAGCGGGTAATACCGGGGAGCTGTTTTTT. Translating it yields CASSIVGLAGNTGELFF. The complete variable domain, with remaining parts taken from reference TRBV19 and TRBJ2-2, reads DGGITQSPKYLFRKEGQNVTLSCEQNLNHDAMYWYRQDPGQGLRLIYYSQIVNDFQKGDIAEGYSVSREKKESFPLTVTSAQKNPTAFYLCASSIVGLAGNTGELFFGEGSRLTVL.

The genes are TRBV2 and TRBJ2-7; D is possibly TRBD1 (6 bases). Trimming pared 7 bases from V and 2 bases from J, leaving 6 bases between. The CDR3 runs to 11 residues. Germline-derived CDR1 and CDR2 are SNHLY and FYNNEI. CDR3 protein: CASKGAYEQYF. The CDR3 DNA reads as TGTGCCAGCAAGGGGGCCTACGAGCAGTACTTC.

The J gene is TRBJ2-7, the V gene TRBV5-1; D not certain. This CDR3 region has 17 residues. V was cut by 2 bases and J by 2 bases, with 20 bases left in between. Germline V lookup: CDR1 SGHRS, CDR2 YFSETQ. CDR3: CASSFGDMRLRTYEQYF. The CDR3 DNA follows: TGCGCCAGCAGCTTCGGCGATATGCGGCTTAGGACCTACGAGCAGTACTTC.

The chain combines TRBV12-5 with TRBJ1-2; D remains unclear. Trimming pared 3 bases from V and 6 bases from J, leaving 11 bases between. CDR3 length: 13 residues. Germline CDR1 LGHNT, CDR2 FRNRAP. The DNA for the CDR3 is TGTGCTAGTGGTTTCGGAGAACCCGATGGCTACACCTTC. It yields the protein CASGFGEPDGYTF.

The DNA of the CDR3 is TGCGCCAGCAGCCAAGATCTGTTGGGGCTTAGCACAGATACGCAGTATTTT. Protein product: CASSQDLLGLSTDTQYF. This chain joins TRBV4-1 and TRBJ2-3; a weak D match, TRBD1 (5 bases). Deletions cut 0 bases from V and 0 bases from J, with 13 bases between. The germline CDR1 and CDR2 sequences are MGHRA and YSYEKL. This CDR3 comprises 17 residues.

The V call is TRBV5-1, the J call TRBJ1-5; D is undetermined. Trimming pared 0 bases from V and 2 bases from J, leaving 6 bases between. This CDR3 comprises 14 residues. Germline CDR1 and CDR2: SGHRS and YFSETQ. The CDR3 sequence: CASSLEVGNQPQHF. The CDR3 DNA reads TGCGCCAGCAGCTTGGAGGTAGGCAATCAGCCCCAGCATTTT.